The clone carrying this T cell receptor (beta chain) appeared many times. Its antigen is still unknown. This record belongs to a study of T cells after yellow fever vaccination. Study results and limitations: Clonotypes appearing in both CD4 and CD8 compartments existed, and their share was small. In FACS-sorted repertoires, abundant clonotypes from the bulk population could appear as contaminants. Reappearance after the booster was seen for most primary-vaccination clones, at 96% CD4 and 75% to 90% CD8.

This CDR3 region has 14 residues. Trimming took 5 bases from V and 7 from J; bases not matched to a gene: 5. Germline loops: CDR1 MNHEY, CDR2 SMNVEV (reference sequence). 5'RACE template switching produced TCR cDNA carrying a universal primer site and UMIs. TCRdb re-called the 5' RACE reads with MiXCR, one entry per CDR3 protein. The table records hundreds of thousands of distinct CDR3 sequences, around a sixth of them present only once. The source material was PBMCs, sampled more than 4 days after the first yellow fever vaccination. The genes are TRBV27 and TRBJ2-1; 10 bases map to TRBD1. This TCR was recovered from a man younger than 35 who received the YFV17D yellow fever vaccine. The CDR3 DNA reads TGTGCCAGCAGTCTCGGGACAGGGGCGAATGAGCAGTTCTTC. Translated: CASSLGTGANEQFF.